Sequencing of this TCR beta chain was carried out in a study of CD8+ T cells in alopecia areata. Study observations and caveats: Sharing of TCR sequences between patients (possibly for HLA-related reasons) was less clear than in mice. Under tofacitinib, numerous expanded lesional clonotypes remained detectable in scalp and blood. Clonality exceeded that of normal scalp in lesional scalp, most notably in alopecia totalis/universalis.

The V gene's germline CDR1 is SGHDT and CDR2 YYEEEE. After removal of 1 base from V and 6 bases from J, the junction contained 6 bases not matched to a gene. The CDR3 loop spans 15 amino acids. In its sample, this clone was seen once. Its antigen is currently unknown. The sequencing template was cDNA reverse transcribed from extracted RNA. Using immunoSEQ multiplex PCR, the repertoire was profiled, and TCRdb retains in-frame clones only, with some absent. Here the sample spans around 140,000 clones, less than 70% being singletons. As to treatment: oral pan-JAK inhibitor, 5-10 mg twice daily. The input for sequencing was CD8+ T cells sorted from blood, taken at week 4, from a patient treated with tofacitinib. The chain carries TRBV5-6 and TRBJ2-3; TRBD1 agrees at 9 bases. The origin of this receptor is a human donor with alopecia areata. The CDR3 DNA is TGTGCCAGCAGCTTGATGGACAGGGGTCCGGATACGCAGTATTTT. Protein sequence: CASSLMDRGPDTQYF.